The next 26 T cell receptor beta chains were all read from a single sample in a study of blood T cells in healthy people across ages. Combining a sample-barcoded 5' primer with a J-beta primer mix, a second PCR ran for roughly 7 to 12 cycles. In TCRdb, the 5' RACE reads were re-called with MiXCR into one record per CDR3 protein. The sample carries roughly 800,000 distinct CDR3 sequences, around 24% recorded once. The data were also submitted as part of a second study, on T cells of mothers and their children.

Sequenced input: blood. The receptors originated from a boy aged 10-17 years in good health.

This clonotype was seen more than once but under ten times. The rearrangement links TRBV7-9 to TRBJ2-1; possible D gene TRBD2, 5 bases. CDR3 length: 15 residues. Trimming shortened V by 7 bases and J by 5 bases, and 18 bases separated the two germline ends. Per germline, CDR1 SEHNR and CDR2 FQNEAQ (reference sequence). CDR3 sequence (DNA): TGTGCCAGCACCCCGAGGGCGGTAGAAAACAATGAGCAGTTCTTC. This codes for CASTPRAVENNEQFF. The full variable domain, with the rest looked up from reference TRBV7-9 and TRBJ2-1, is DTGVSQNPRHKITKRGQNVTFRCDPISEHNRLYWYRQTLGQGPEFLTYFQNEAQLEKSRLLSDRFSAERPKGSFSTLEIQRTEQGDSAMYLCASTPRAVENNEQFFGPGTRLTVL.

This clonotype was seen a handful of times. This chain uses TRBV5-1 with TRBJ2-5; perhaps TRBD1 as D (8 bases). V lost 3 bases, J lost 0 bases, and 24 bases lay in between. This CDR3 region has 19 residues. CDR1 and CDR2 (germline): SGHRS, YFSETQ. CDR3 in amino acids: CASSSGQGGGAGYQETQYF. The CDR3 DNA is TGCGCCAGCAGCTCAGGACAGGGAGGTGGAGCGGGGTACCAAGAGACCCAGTACTTC.

This clonotype was found a few times. CDR3 coding DNA: TGTGCCAGCAGCGTAGGTAGCCGAGACTTCGGTGGCTACACCTTC. Its protein product is CASSVGSRDFGGYTF. The chain links TRBV9 to TRBJ1-2; D gene ambiguous. V was pared by 0 bases and J by 7 bases, with 16 bases between. Germline V CDR1 and CDR2: SGDLS, YYNGEE. This CDR3 is 15 amino acids long.

The rearrangement joins TRBV12-3 or TRBV12-4 to TRBJ1-5; D may be TRBD1 (5 bases). V dropped 3 bases and J dropped 5 bases, with 11 bases sitting between them. The CDR3 length is 14 residues. This CDR3 is CASSLVGGDQPQHF. The CDR3, as DNA: TGTGCCAGCAGTTTGGTGGGAGGGGATCAGCCCCAGCATTTT.

This clonotype was counted between two and nine times. The gene calls are TRBV9 and TRBJ2-7; D gene uncertain. Germline-derived CDR1 and CDR2 are SGDLS and YYNGEE. The CDR3 has 14 residues. V lost 0 bases, J lost 1 base, and 8 bases lay in between. CDR3 DNA sequence: TGTGCCAGCAGCGTAGAAGTCGAGTCCTACGAGCAGTACTTC. This encodes CASSVEVESYEQYF.

This clonotype was recorded a few times. This chain joins TRBV7-9 and TRBJ2-1; tentative D call: TRBD2 (5 bases). In germline, CDR1 is SEHNR, CDR2 FQNEAQ (reference sequence). Trimming removed 9 bases from V and 0 bases from J, with 12 bases in between. The CDR3 totals 14 residues. The CDR3 spells CASFLGSSYNEQFF. CDR3 coding DNA: TGTGCCAGTTTCCTAGGGAGCTCCTACAATGAGCAGTTCTTC.

V gene TRBV28 combines with J gene TRBJ2-5; a weak D match, TRBD1 (5 bases). The CDR3 length is 14 residues. Trimming pared 0 bases from V and 4 bases from J, leaving 9 bases between. In germline, CDR1 is MDHEN, CDR2 SYDVKM. The CDR3 nucleotides read TGTGCCAGCAGTTTATGGCAGGGCAGAGAGACCCAGTACTTC. It is translated as CASSLWQGRETQYF.

In its sample, this clonotype was seen a few times. The chain combines TRBV5-1 with TRBJ2-3; 9 bases fit TRBD1. Trimming removed 4 bases from V and 0 bases from J; junction bases left unmatched: 3. CDR1 and CDR2 from the germline V gene are SGHRS and YFSETQ. The CDR3 extends over 15 amino acids. This chain's CDR3 is CASSRTGASTDTQYF. DNA for the CDR3: TGCGCCAGCAGCCGGACAGGGGCCAGCACAGATACGCAGTATTTT.

This rearrangement joins TRBV6-1 to TRBJ2-7; D possibly corresponds to TRBD1 (8 bases). The germline CDR1 and CDR2 sequences are MNHNS and SASEGT. Trimming shortened V by 4 bases and J by 4 bases, and 14 bases separated the two germline ends. The CDR3 sequence is 14 residues long. CDR3 nucleotide sequence: TGTGCCAGCAGTGCTGGGGGGGACAGGTACGAGCAGTACTTC. This translates into CASSAGGDRYEQYF.

V is TRBV9 and J is TRBJ2-3; 12 bases match TRBD2. The germline CDR1 and CDR2 sequences are SGDLS and YYNGEE. V trimming: 3 bases; J trimming: 4 bases; junction bases outside the gene matches: 3. This CDR3 has 15 residues. CDR3 DNA sequence: TGTGCCAGCAGCGCAAGGACTAGCGGGGCAGATACGCAGTATTTT. It encodes CASSARTSGADTQYF.

DNA of the CDR3: TGTGCCAGCAGCTCCTTACAGGGCCTCGGGACCTTC. Translating it yields CASSSLQGLGTF. The chain couples TRBV7-9 to TRBJ1-2; D is possibly TRBD1 (6 bases). CDR3 size: 12 residues. V was cut by 4 bases and J by 14 bases, with 17 bases left in between. CDR1 SEHNR and CDR2 FQNEAQ come from the germline V gene (reference sequence).

V is TRBV20-1 and J is TRBJ2-7; D remains unclear. The V end was cut by 4 bases, the J end by 1 base, with 17 bases between. CDR1 and CDR2 (germline): DFQATT, SNEGSKA (reference sequence). The CDR3 extends over 15 amino acids. The CDR3 DNA follows: TGCAGTGCTAAGGTGGCAGGTGGACGTTCCTACGAGCAGTACTTC. Translating it yields CSAKVAGGRSYEQYF.

The chain uses TRBV27 and TRBJ2-5; 8 nucleotides match TRBD2. The J call may be incorrect, as the DNA end agrees better with TRBJ2-7. Germline CDR1 and CDR2: MNHEY and SMNVEV (reference sequence). The CDR3 runs to 14 residues. In nucleotides, the CDR3 is TGTGCCAGCAGTTCGGGGACTAGTCTTAACGAGCAGTACTTC. Residues: CASSSGTSLNEQYF.

Only a few counts were recorded for this clonotype. This chain connects TRBV7-3 to TRBJ2-3, with TRBD1 as a possible D gene (6 bases). The end of the DNA aligns better with TRBJ1-5, so the J call may be wrong. In germline, CDR1 is SGHTA, CDR2 FQGTGA. CDR3 size: 14 residues. The CDR3 DNA sequence: TGTGCCAGCAGCCAAACGGGGGGGCAAGATACGCAGCATTTT. Translated, it gives CASSQTGGQDTQHF.

The chain couples TRBV29-1 to TRBJ2-3; 10 nucleotides match TRBD1. CDR3 length: 17 amino acids. V trimming: 0 bases; J trimming: 0 bases; junction bases outside the gene matches: 6. CDR1 SQVTM and CDR2 ANQGSEA come from the germline V gene. This CDR3 is CSVEDQGGQGSTDTQYF. In nucleotides, the CDR3 is TGCAGCGTTGAAGATCAGGGGGGACAGGGGAGCACAGATACGCAGTATTTT.

This clonotype has more than one count but fewer than ten. The chain has TRBV7-3 and TRBJ2-5; tentatively, D is TRBD2 (6 bases). The CDR3 spans 16 residues. V gave up 4 bases and J gave up 1 base, with 16 bases separating them. Germline CDR1 and CDR2: SGHTA and FQGTGA. CDR3 amino acids: CASSSTGLKPQETQYF. The CDR3 nucleotides are TGTGCCAGCAGCTCGACGGGACTCAAGCCCCAAGAGACCCAGTACTTC. The entire variable domain, with the rest obtained from reference TRBV7-3 and TRBJ2-5, is as follows: GAGVSQTPSNKVTEKGKYVELRCDPISGHTALYWYRQSLGQGPEFLIYFQGTGAADDSGLPNDRFFAVRPEGSVSTLKIQRTERGDSAVYLCASSSTGLKPQETQYFGPGTRLLVL.

This chain uses TRBV5-1 with TRBJ1-1; possible D gene TRBD1, 6 bases. CDR3 length: 17 amino acids. Trimming shortened V by 1 base and J by 0 bases, and 16 bases separated the two germline ends. Germline assignment: CDR1 SGHRS and CDR2 YFSETQ. The CDR3 spells CASSLWQGSAMNTEAFF. The CDR3, as DNA: TGCGCCAGCAGCTTGTGGCAGGGGTCGGCTATGAACACTGAAGCTTTCTTT.

This clonotype was recorded a few times. This chain links TRBV25-1 with TRBJ2-7; 7 bases are a match to TRBD1. V lost 6 bases to trimming and J lost 0 bases; unmatched junction nucleotides: 2. The CDR3 has 13 residues. Germline V gene lookup returns CDR1 MGHDK and CDR2 SYGVNS. DNA of the CDR3: TGTGCCAGCAGGGACAGGCGCTCCTACGAGCAGTACTTC. Encoded protein: CASRDRRSYEQYF.

This clonotype was counted only a few times. This chain connects TRBV10-3 to TRBJ2-2, with D unclear. Germline V lookup: CDR1 ENHRY, CDR2 SYGVKD. The V gene lost 6 bases and the J gene lost 6 bases, with 5 bases spanning the gap. This CDR3 is 11 amino acids long. CDR3 protein: CAISNPGELFF. The CDR3 DNA sequence: TGTGCCATCAGCAATCCCGGGGAGCTGTTTTTT.

This clonotype was seen repeatedly, ten times or more. The chain employs TRBV12-3 or TRBV12-4 and TRBJ2-5; D is possibly TRBD2 (5 bases). There are 14 residues in the CDR3. The V and J ends lost 4 bases and 2 bases respectively, with 11 bases between them. Here the CDR3 reads CASSSGSGQETQYF. Written as DNA, the CDR3 is TGTGCCAGCAGTTCGGGGTCTGGGCAAGAGACCCAGTACTTC.

As for this clonotype: An end of the junction does not agree with germline; a read error may underlie this. The rearrangement joins TRBV28 to TRBJ2-3; D call uncertain. This CDR3 region has 14 residues. Germline V gene sequence: CDR1 MDHEN, CDR2 SYDVKM. CDR3 in amino acids: CASRVYGPTDTQCF. CDR3 DNA sequence: TGTGCCAGCAGGGTCTATGGGCCCACAGATACGCAGTGTTTT.

This rearrangement joins TRBV30 to TRBJ1-1, with no clear D. The CDR3 is made up of 15 amino acids. The ends were cut back, 4 bases at V and 5 bases at J, with 20 bases in the middle. Germline V CDR1 and CDR2: GTSNPN, SVGIG (reference sequence). CDR3 sequence reads: CAWTLNLGLGTEAFF. DNA of the CDR3: TGTGCCTGGACTCTCAACTTGGGGTTGGGGACTGAAGCTTTCTTT.

V gene TRBV20-1 combines with J gene TRBJ2-2, with D tentatively TRBD2 (6 bases). The CDR3 covers 14 residues. CDR1 is DFQATT, CDR2 SNEGSKA, per germline (reference sequence). With 3 bases removed from V and 4 bases from J, the gap between germline ends came to 12 bases. CDR3 nucleotides: TGCAGTGCTAGGGGGGGTGTGGGCACCGGGGAGCTGTTTTTT. This encodes CSARGGVGTGELFF.

The chain combines TRBV6-2 or TRBV6-3 with TRBJ2-7, with 10 bases identical to TRBD2. CDR1 and CDR2 from the germline V gene are MNHEY and SVGEGT. CDR3 length: 15 amino acids. V gave up 4 bases and J gave up 4 bases; unmatched junction bases: 7. In DNA, the CDR3 is TGTGCCAGCAGTTCGCCTAGCGGGGGCCCTTACGAGCAGTACTTC. As protein: CASSSPSGGPYEQYF.

The J gene is TRBJ2-3, the V gene TRBV5-1, with D perhaps matching TRBD2 (7 bases). CDR3 length equals 15 residues. CDR1 and CDR2 from the germline V gene are SGHRS and YFSETQ. V was shortened by 3 bases and J by 7 bases, with 18 bases between the two germline ends. This chain's CDR3 is CASSYDKRDTYTQYF. The CDR3 DNA follows: TGCGCCAGCAGCTACGACAAGCGGGACACCTATACGCAGTATTTT.

The sample holds a few counts of this clonotype. The chain links TRBV3-1 to TRBJ2-7; D remains ambiguous. In germline, CDR1 is LGHDT, CDR2 YNNKEL (reference sequence). The CDR3 covers 13 residues. Deletions cut 2 bases from V and 1 base from J, with 6 bases between. The DNA for the CDR3 is TGTGCCAGCAGCCAATTGGGGTCCTACGAGCAGTACTTC. This encodes CASSQLGSYEQYF.